Shown below are 21 T cell receptor beta chains from a single sample sequenced in a study of blood T cells in healthy people across ages. Through a sample-barcoded 5' primer and a J-beta primer mix, a second PCR was run for roughly 7 to 11 cycles. TCRdb re-analysed the 5' RACE reads in MiXCR, keeping a single row per CDR3 protein. The table lists hundreds of thousands of distinct CDR3 sequences, roughly half of them singletons. The sequenced sample consisted of blood. These TCRs come from a woman aged 80 or over in good health.

This clonotype was detected many times. This chain links TRBV6-5 with TRBJ2-1; D perhaps matches TRBD1 (6 bases). V lost 5 bases and J lost 7, with 9 bases in between. This CDR3 region has 12 residues. The V gene's germline CDR1 is MNHEY and CDR2 SVGAGI. The CDR3 DNA follows: TGTGCCAGCAGTGCAACAGGGAATGAGCAGTTCTTC. Its protein product is CASSATGNEQFF.

This clonotype turned up a few times. V and J are TRBV2 and TRBJ1-5, with no clear D. In germline, CDR1 is SNHLY, CDR2 FYNNEI. Trimming stripped 7 bases from V and 0 bases from J, with 7 bases between. There are 13 residues in the CDR3. CDR3 in DNA: TGTGCCAGCATGCGGGATAGCAATCAGCCCCAGCATTTT. Amino acids: CASMRDSNQPQHF.

This clonotype was seen a few times. The DNA for the CDR3 is TGTGCCAGCAGCTCCTTAGTAGGGGAGGCTGGGGCCAACGTCCTGACTTTC. Translation gives CASSSLVGEAGANVLTF. The chain couples TRBV5-5 to TRBJ2-6, with D tentatively TRBD2 (6 bases). CDR3 length: 17 amino acids. Trimming stripped 3 bases from V and 2 bases from J, with 15 bases between. From germline, CDR1 is SGHKS and CDR2 YYEKEE (reference sequence).

J is TRBJ1-1 and V is TRBV9; no definite D call. V was shortened by 0 bases and J by 0 bases, with 12 bases between the two germline ends. This CDR3 contains 16 residues. Looked up from germline, CDR1 is SGDLS and CDR2 is YYNGEE. This CDR3 reads CASSVGAGSMNTEAFF. CDR3 nucleotides: TGTGCCAGCAGCGTAGGGGCAGGATCGATGAACACTGAAGCTTTCTTT.

The chain has TRBV6-4 and TRBJ2-1; D remains ambiguous. V shed 7 bases and J shed 8 bases, with 12 bases lying between them. Germline-derived CDR1 and CDR2 are MRHNA and SNTAGT. CDR3 length: 12 residues. As DNA, the CDR3 is TGTGCCAGCATGCCGCAATGGGATGAGCAGTTCTTC. Translating gives CASMPQWDEQFF.

The chain recombines TRBV4-2 with TRBJ2-1, with D perhaps matching TRBD1 or TRBD2 (7 bases each). The germline CDR1 and CDR2 sequences are LGHNA and YNFKEQ. V was shortened by 1 base and J by 7 bases, with 17 bases between the two germline ends. This CDR3 region has 16 residues. CDR3 amino acids: CASSQVVSGGGNEQFF. DNA of the CDR3: TGTGCCAGCAGCCAAGTGGTGTCAGGGGGGGGTAATGAGCAGTTCTTC.

This clonotype was found many times. CDR3 residues: CATSDPTGRDTQYF. CDR3 nucleotides: TGTGCCACCAGTGACCCCACAGGGAGAGATACGCAGTATTTT. This chain links TRBV24-1 with TRBJ2-3; D is perhaps TRBD1 (6 bases). The CDR3 covers 14 residues. Germline-derived CDR1 and CDR2 are KGHDR and SFDVKD. V lost 4 bases and J 5 bases, leaving 12 bases between the germline ends.

As for this clonotype: A much larger clone sits a single nucleotide away, making a read error possible. The chain joins TRBV20-1 to TRBJ2-7, with D perhaps TRBD1 (5 bases). Trimming removed 8 bases at V and 5 bases at J, with 19 bases between. CDR3 length equals 13 residues. Germline V gives CDR1 DFQATT, CDR2 SNEGSKA (reference sequence). CDR3 sequence (DNA): TGCAGTACTACGCCTTGGGGCAGGAACGAGCAGTACTTC. Residues: CSTTPWGRNEQYF.

This chain connects TRBV5-1 to TRBJ2-1; TRBD1 agrees at 9 bases. The CDR3 consists of 15 residues. Trimming cost V 4 bases and J 7 bases; bases outside gene matches: 9. CDR1 and CDR2 (germline): SGHRS, YFSETQ. The DNA of the CDR3 is TGCGCCAGCAGCCTAGGGGACAGGGATTTGAATGAGCAGTTCTTC. As protein: CASSLGDRDLNEQFF. The full variable domain, rest sourced from reference TRBV5-1 and TRBJ2-1, is KAGVTQTPRYLIKTRGQQVTLSCSPISGHRSVSWYQQTPGQGLQFLFEYFSETQRNKGNFPGRFSGRQFSNSRSEMNVSTLELGDSALYLCASSLGDRDLNEQFFGPGTRLTVL.

This clonotype was seen a few times. V is TRBV27 and J is TRBJ2-3; 8 bases map to TRBD2. The CDR3 has 16 amino acids. The germline V gene has CDR1 MNHEY and CDR2 SMNVEV (reference sequence). J was trimmed by 2 bases and V by 5 bases; bases with no gene match: 9. DNA for the CDR3: TGTGCCAGCAGTCCCCTAGGAGCGGGGGACACAGATACGCAGTATTTT. Encoded protein: CASSPLGAGDTDTQYF.

This clonotype was recorded once. J is TRBJ2-7 and V is TRBV27, with 7 bases that match TRBD1. This CDR3 comprises 16 residues. The germline gives CDR1 MNHEY, CDR2 SMNVEV (reference sequence). J lost 2 bases, V lost 7 bases, and 14 bases had no gene match. The CDR3 DNA reads TGTGCCAGCAACGCACAGGGGACCCTACCTGCCTACGAGCAGTACTTC. Its protein is CASNAQGTLPAYEQYF.

A word on this clonotype: The junction departs from the called germline gene at one end, perhaps through a read error. The chain combines TRBV6-4 with TRBJ2-1; D may be TRBD1 (5 bases). The CDR3 is 14 amino acids. Per the germline V gene, CDR1 is MRHNA and CDR2 is SNTAGT. In nucleotides, the CDR3 is TGTGCCAGCAGTGAGGAACTGGGGCCCTATGAGCAGTACTTT. Residues: CASSEELGPYEQYF.

This clonotype has a handful of counts. The rearrangement joins TRBV3-1 to TRBJ2-7, with 7 bases matching TRBD2. In germline, CDR1 is LGHDT, CDR2 YNNKEL (reference sequence). V gave up 2 bases and J gave up 0 bases; unmatched junction bases: 4. The CDR3 covers 15 residues. The CDR3: CASSQTAGHSYEQYF. The CDR3 bases are TGTGCCAGCAGCCAAACAGCGGGGCACTCCTACGAGCAGTACTTC.

This clonotype was observed a few times. The V gene is TRBV24-1, the J gene TRBJ2-2; D is undetermined. Germline CDR1 reads KGHDR; CDR2 reads SFDVKD. Trimming shortened V by 4 bases and J by 9 bases, and 11 bases separated the two germline ends. This CDR3 region has 13 residues. The CDR3 sequence is CATSDTAHWELFF. The CDR3, as DNA: TGTGCCACCAGTGACACGGCCCACTGGGAGCTGTTTTTT.

The chain combines TRBV5-5 with TRBJ2-3; TRBD2 matches at 9 bases. Germline loops: CDR1 SGHKS, CDR2 YYEKEE (reference sequence). CDR3 size: 15 residues. Trimming at V came to 4 bases and at J to 6 bases, leaving 9 bases not matched to a gene. In DNA form, the CDR3 reads TGTGCCAGCAGCACCGGGACTAGCTTTGGGGATACGCAGTATTTT. Translation: CASSTGTSFGDTQYF. Full variable domain (outside the CDR3, taken from reference TRBV5-5 and TRBJ2-3): DAGVTQSPTHLIKTRGQQVTLRCSPISGHKSVSWYQQVLGQGPQFIFQYYEKEERGRGNFPDRFSARQFPNYSSELNVNALLLGDSALYLCASSTGTSFGDTQYFGPGTRLTVL.

The V and J genes are TRBV29-1 and TRBJ1-2; D might be TRBD1 (6 bases). Germline V lookup: CDR1 SQVTM, CDR2 ANQGSEA. There are 14 residues in the CDR3. V shed 0 bases and J shed 2 bases, with 10 bases lying between them. The CDR3 loop is CSVEEWTANYGYTF. CDR3 nucleotide sequence: TGCAGCGTTGAAGAGTGGACAGCCAACTATGGCTACACCTTC.

CDR3 DNA: TGTGCCAGCAGTTCCCCGGGGCCTACCGGGGAGCTGTTTTTT. Protein product: CASSSPGPTGELFF. This chain joins TRBV12-3 or TRBV12-4 and TRBJ2-2, with D perhaps being TRBD1 or TRBD2 (5 bases each). Deletions cut 4 bases from V and 5 bases from J, with 11 bases between. The CDR3 spans 14 residues.

The chain is built from TRBV7-2 and TRBJ1-4; tentatively, D is TRBD1 (5 bases). This CDR3 is 13 amino acids long. V was cut by 1 base and J by 8 bases, with 8 bases left in between. Per germline, CDR1 SGHTA and CDR2 FQGNSA. The CDR3 DNA reads as TGTGCCAGCAGCTTAGGTACAGGCGAAAAACTGTTTTTT. Its translation is CASSLGTGEKLFF.

This sequence joins TRBV12-3 or TRBV12-4 and TRBJ2-6, with D tentatively TRBD1 (5 bases). The CDR3 sequence is 14 residues long. The V gene lost 8 bases and the J gene lost 0 bases, with 8 bases spanning the gap. For the CDR3, the DNA is TGTGCCAGCGTACAGGACTCTGGGGCCAACGTCCTGACTTTC. Encoded protein: CASVQDSGANVLTF.

This chain uses TRBV4-1 with TRBJ1-2, with D perhaps matching TRBD1 (5 bases). Trimming pared 4 bases from V and 8 bases from J, leaving 11 bases between. Germline V gene data show CDR1 as MGHRA and CDR2 as YSYEKL. This CDR3 spans 12 amino acids. The chain's CDR3 is CASSPYSGGYTF. Here the CDR3 DNA reads TGCGCCAGCAGCCCGTATTCAGGGGGCTACACCTTC.

This clonotype was counted a single time. One end of the junction varies from germline; a read error may be responsible. The chain joins TRBV4-2 to TRBJ2-5; either TRBD1 or TRBD2 may supply D (5 bases each). Germline CDR1 LGHNA, CDR2 YNFKEQ. This CDR3 is built from 15 residues. This CDR3 is CASSRSGSLQEAQYF. The DNA of the CDR3 is TGTGCCAGCAGTAGGTCAGGGAGCCTTCAAGAGGCCCAGTACTTC.